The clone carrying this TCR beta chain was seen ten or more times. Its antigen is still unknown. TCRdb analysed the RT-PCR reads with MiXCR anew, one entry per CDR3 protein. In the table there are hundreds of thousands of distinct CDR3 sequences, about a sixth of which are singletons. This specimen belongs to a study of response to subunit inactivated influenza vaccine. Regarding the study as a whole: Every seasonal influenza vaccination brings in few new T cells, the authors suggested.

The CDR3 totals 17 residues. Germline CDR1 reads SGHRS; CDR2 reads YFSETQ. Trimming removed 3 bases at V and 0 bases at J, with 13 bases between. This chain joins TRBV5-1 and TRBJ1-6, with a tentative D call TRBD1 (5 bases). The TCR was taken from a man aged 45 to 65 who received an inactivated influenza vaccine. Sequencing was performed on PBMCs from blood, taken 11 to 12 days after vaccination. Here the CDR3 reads CASSSGLLDSYNSPLHF. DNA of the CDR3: TGCGCCAGCAGCTCGGGACTGCTAGACTCCTATAATTCACCCCTCCACTTT.